This paragraph reports one TCR beta chain. Its antigen specificity is not known. Per-nucleotide qualities are absent, and no much larger clonotype sits a single base away. For sequencing of the TCRbeta CDR3 region, genomic DNA was extracted from the sorted cells. The immunoSEQ Assay was used to sequence the TCRbeta CDR3 regions. This is the immuneACCESS table as TCRdb keeps it, with only in-frame sequences that have V and J called. A part of the clones is gone; compared with another copy, unresolved V genes explain less than half, and the rest is unexplained. The sample table records tens of thousands of clones; roughly nine tenths of these occur just once. The ten largest clonotypes hold about 30% of the sample. The sample comes from a study of OX40 agonist ivuxolimab in advanced cancers. With respect to the entire study: Ivuxolimab was an agonistic, fully human IgG2 monoclonal antibody directed against OX40 (CD134), a costimulatory receptor. The paper reports the monotherapy dose-escalation portion (N = 52 patients) of the phase I ivuxolimab trial. Patients were allowed to have had prior anti-PD-1, anti-PD-L1 or anti-CTLA-4 therapy, and around 41% of the dose-escalation patients had previously received checkpoint inhibitors. Three dose-escalation patients achieved partial responses, one with hepatocellular carcinoma and two with cutaneous melanoma. In the dose-escalation cohort, approximately 82% of patients were male, and the mean age was roughly 60 years, with a range of roughly 20 to 80. Peripheral TCRbeta sequencing aimed to test whether ivuxolimab altered TCR sequence diversity and caused clonal T-cell expansion. Intravenous ivuxolimab was administered to patients every 2 weeks at six dose levels: 0.01, 0.1, 0.3, 1.5, 3 and 10 mg/kg. Of the approximately 54 dose-escalation patients, hepatocellular carcinoma was present in some 19, melanoma in around 15, renal cell carcinoma in 9 and head and neck cancer in 9. Summary of the overall study and its limitations: At doses of 0.1 to 3.0 mg/kg, clonal expansion of both CD4+ and CD8+ T cells in blood was seen between baseline and week 6. Low levels of normalized T-cell clonal expansion were also seen in some nonresponding patients. The antigen specificity of the clonally expanded peripheral T cells was not determined. In partial responders in the 0.1-3.0 mg/kg groups, normalized peripheral clonal expansion was found to be among the lowest, especially among CD8+ T cells. After ivuxolimab, expanded clones were on average more numerous among CD8+ T cells than among CD4+ T cells.

The trial excluded patients who had a history of autoimmune disease or were on systemic immunosuppression. Peripheral blood for TCR sequencing was collected from all dose cohorts at baseline, on cycle 4 day 1, and on cycle 7 day 1. Samples came from an open-label, multicenter, first-in-human phase I dose-escalation trial of ivuxolimab. The trial enrolled adults with locally advanced or metastatic head and neck squamous cell, hepatocellular, melanoma or renal cell carcinoma. Before TCR sequencing, CD4+ and CD8+ T cells were separately sorted from peripheral blood. Trimming removed 0 bases from V and 8 bases from J, leaving 11 bases between the germline ends. According to the germline V gene, CDR1 reads SGHTS and CDR2 reads YDEGEE. The CDR3 measures 13 amino acids from cysteine to phenylalanine. The read is trimmed to its CDR3 DNA, 39 bases read in frame from base 1.

This sequence uses TRBV5-8 and TRBJ1-1; a weak D assignment points to TRBD1 (5 bases agree). The specimen comprised CD4+ or CD8+ T cells sorted from blood, sampled in a trial of the OX40 agonist ivuxolimab. The sequence came from an adult with an advanced solid tumor such as melanoma, head and neck, liver or kidney cancer. The DNA is as follows: TGTGCCAGCAGCTTGGGAGGGGCCAGGGAAGCTTTCTTT. Translated, it reads CASSLGGAREAFF.